The source of this TCR beta chain is a study of beta chain features in type 1 diabetes. Trimming left V 6 bases short and J 9 bases short, with 18 bases between. This CDR3 region has 14 residues. Per the germline V gene, CDR1 is MNHNY and CDR2 is SVGAGI (reference sequence). The sequenced template was cDNA made from the entire isolated RNA. The method was immunoSEQ multiplex PCR; TCRdb's version includes in-frame clones alone and lacks a portion of them. The sample holds approximately 15,000 clones, about 40% seen once. The sample taken for sequencing was stem cell memory CD4+ T cells from blood. V is TRBV6-6 and J is TRBJ2-1, with unresolved D. This TCR came from a woman between 40 and 55 years old in good health. In DNA form, the CDR3 reads TGTGCCAGCAGGTCTCCCGCCGGGTCGGGTGAGCAGTTCTTC. It specifies CASRSPAGSGEQFF.